The 9 T cell receptor beta chains in this list originate from one sample, sequenced in a study of OX40 agonist ivuxolimab in advanced cancers. TCRdb's table, derived via immunoSEQ multiplex PCR, lists solely in-frame clones and lacks some. Found here are around 60,000 clones, around 87% of them singletons; the top ten hold more than 15%. Sequences were derived from CD4+ or CD8+ T cells sorted from blood, sampled in a trial of the OX40 agonist ivuxolimab. Receptors were obtained from an adult with an advanced solid tumor such as melanoma, head and neck, liver or kidney cancer.

This clone was seen once. V usage is TRBV19 and J usage is TRBJ2-5, with TRBD2 matching 9 bases. The J call may be faulty, since TRBJ2-7 better matches the DNA end. Germline CDR1 LNHDA, CDR2 SQIVND (reference sequence). The CDR3 length is 15 residues. Written as DNA, the CDR3 is TGTGCCAGTAGTTTCCTACTAGCGGGCCCCTACGAGCAGTACTTC. Translated: CASSFLLAGPYEQYF.

The CDR3 loop reads CASRSSGTDTQYF. CDR3 DNA: TGTGCCAGCAGGTCTAGCGGAACAGATACGCAGTATTTT. The chain recombines TRBV28 with TRBJ2-3, with 7 bases aligning to TRBD2. The junction had 3 bases not matched to a gene; V was cut back by 6 bases and J by 3 bases. The CDR3 has 13 residues. Germline loops: CDR1 MDHEN, CDR2 SYDVKM.

The V call is TRBV7-3, the J call TRBJ2-1; TRBD2 matches at 16 bases. This CDR3 is 17 amino acids long. Per the germline V gene, CDR1 is SGHTA and CDR2 is FQGTGA. The V gene end was trimmed by 5 bases and the J gene end by 7 bases; junction bases not matched to a gene: 8. This CDR3 reads CASSPGTSGRAGNEQFF. CDR3 nucleotides: TGTGCCAGCAGCCCAGGGACTAGCGGGAGGGCCGGGAATGAGCAGTTCTTC.

This chain links TRBV11-2 with TRBJ1-6, with D unresolved. The V and J ends lost 5 bases and 9 bases respectively, with 14 bases between them. This CDR3 has 14 residues. Germline lookup yields CDR1 SGHAT and CDR2 FQNNGV. CDR3 DNA sequence: TGTGCCAGCAGCCCACCATCCACATCTTCACCCCTCCACTTT. Residues: CASSPPSTSSPLHF. The entire variable domain, with the rest obtained from reference TRBV11-2 and TRBJ1-6, is as follows: EAGVAQSPRYKIIEKRQSVAFWCNPISGHATLYWYQQILGQGPKLLIQFQNNGVVDDSQLPKDRFSAERLKGVDSTLKIQPAKLEDSAVYLCASSPPSTSSPLHFGNGTRLTVT.

The chain joins TRBV7-3 to TRBJ2-1, with 8 bases fitting TRBD2. CDR3 length: 15 amino acids. The germline CDR1 and CDR2 sequences are SGHTA and FQGTGA. Unmatched junction bases numbered 6, after V lost 5 bases and J lost 3 bases. DNA of the CDR3: TGTGCCAGCAGCCCCGGGACTAGGATCTACAATGAGCAGTTCTTC. Translating gives CASSPGTRIYNEQFF.

This sequence joins TRBV7-6 and TRBJ2-1; TRBD2 matches at 9 bases. CDR3 length: 15 residues. V lost 0 bases and J lost 8; bases outside the gene matches: 5. Germline V gene sequence: CDR1 SGHVS, CDR2 FNYEAQ. The CDR3, as DNA: TGTGCCAGCAGCTTAGCTAGCGGGAGTTGGTATGAGCAGTTCTTC. Encoded protein: CASSLASGSWYEQFF.

J is TRBJ1-5 and V is TRBV6-6, with 8 bases fitting TRBD1. CDR1 is MNHNY and CDR2 is SVGAGI in the germline V gene (reference sequence). The CDR3 extends over 15 amino acids. Trimming took 6 bases from V and 6 from J; bases not matched to a gene: 10. CDR3 region: CASSQGDRGGQPQHF. The CDR3 nucleotides are TGTGCCAGCAGCCAAGGCGACAGGGGAGGTCAGCCCCAGCATTTT.

The genes are TRBV20-1 and TRBJ2-3; D tentatively fits TRBD1 or TRBD2 (5 bases each). The germline V gene encodes CDR1 DFQATT and CDR2 SNEGSKA (reference sequence). This CDR3 is 11 amino acids long. The CDR3 spells CSDARGGTQYF. CDR3 DNA sequence: TGCAGCGACGCCCGGGGCGGGACGCAGTATTTT.

The CDR3 spells CASSPKAGTGRNEQFF. The CDR3 nucleotides read TGTGCCAGCAGCCCAAAAGCCGGGACCGGTCGTAATGAGCAGTTCTTC. V is TRBV7-3 and J is TRBJ2-1, with D possibly called TRBD1 or TRBD2 (5 bases each). With 5 bases removed from V and 7 bases from J, the gap between germline ends came to 21 bases. Germline V CDR1 and CDR2: SGHTA, FQGTGA. The CDR3 is made up of 16 amino acids.